The 20 T cell receptor beta chains below were found in one sample sequenced in a study of cytomegalovirus exposure and HLA in healthy donors. The PCR employed 60 Vbeta primers together with 13 Jbeta primers. Sequenced by immunoSEQ multiplex PCR; TCRdb stores in-frame clones only, minus some. The sample has about 180,000 clones, around 80% seen once. The sample consisted of PBMCs. The receptors originated from a girl aged 5-17 years in good health and CMV-seropositive.

The CDR3 DNA reads TGTGCCAGCAGCCGGCCGGGACAGGGGGCTTCCTACGAGCAGTACTTC. Encoded protein: CASSRPGQGASYEQYF. This sequence joins TRBV14 and TRBJ2-7, with TRBD1 matching over 12 bases. V lost 4 bases, J lost 1 base, and 5 bases stayed unmatched. Germline V CDR1 and CDR2: SGHDN, FVKESK. This CDR3 contains 16 residues.

The V and J genes are TRBV7-9 and TRBJ1-2, with 8 bases aligning to TRBD1. Per germline, CDR1 SEHNR and CDR2 FQNEAQ (reference sequence). V was clipped by 2 bases and J by 2 bases; unmatched bases: 1. There are 14 residues in the CDR3. CDR3: CASSLTGGNYGYTF. CDR3 bases: TGTGCCAGCAGCTTAACAGGGGGGAACTATGGCTACACCTTC.

The V and J genes are TRBV7-6 and TRBJ2-3, with 8 bases that match TRBD2. Germline V CDR1 and CDR2: SGHVS, FNYEAQ. The CDR3 totals 13 residues. J was trimmed by 6 bases and V by 1 base; bases with no gene match: 0. CDR3 nucleotides: TGTGCCAGCAGCTTAGGACTAGCGGATACGCAGTATTTT. Amino acids: CASSLGLADTQYF. The whole variable domain, remainder taken from reference TRBV7-6 and TRBJ2-3, is GAGVSQSPRYKVTKRGQDVALRCDPISGHVSLYWYRQALGQGPEFLTYFNYEAQQDKSGLPNDRFSAERPEGSISTLTIQRTEQRDSAMYRCASSLGLADTQYFGPGTRLTVL.

The table lists this clone with a few counts. This chain joins TRBV25-1 and TRBJ2-7; 13 nucleotides align to TRBD2. From germline, CDR1 is MGHDK and CDR2 SYGVNS. V lost 4 bases to trimming and J lost 0 bases; unmatched junction nucleotides: 6. The CDR3 sequence is 17 residues long. The CDR3 DNA reads TGTGCCAGCAGTGGAAGGGGGACTAGCGGGACCTCCTACGAGCAGTACTTC. This sequence encodes CASSGRGTSGTSYEQYF.

On this clone: The DNA is left out, because the CDR3 cannot be placed on it with certainty; the CDR3 is given as TCRdb lists it. The chain couples TRBV7-9 to TRBJ1-1; the table gives TRBD1 as D, unverified against the DNA. From its first to its last residue, the CDR3 has 12 amino acids. Germline loops: CDR1 SEHNR, CDR2 FQNEAQ (reference sequence). CDR3 sequence: CASSLVGQGAIF.

The rearrangement links TRBV2 to TRBJ2-7; TRBD2 might be the D (5 bases). V was shortened by 10 bases and J by 4 bases, with 20 bases between the two germline ends. Germline-derived CDR1 and CDR2 are SNHLY and FYNNEI. This CDR3 is built from 14 residues. CDR3 sequence: CATSTGGFSYEQYF. CDR3 nucleotides: TGTGCCACCTCCACGGGCGGGTTCTCGTACGAGCAGTACTTC.

This clone came up a few times. The chain couples TRBV27 to TRBJ1-5; unclear D gene. The V end was cut by 10 bases, the J end by 4 bases, with 11 bases between. The germline V gene has CDR1 MNHEY and CDR2 SMNVEV (reference sequence). CDR3 length: 12 residues. The CDR3 DNA sequence: TGTGCCACACGGGAAGGAAATCAGCCCCAGCATTTT. Encoded protein: CATREGNQPQHF.

The chain joins TRBV2 to TRBJ2-1; 7 positions match TRBD2. The CDR3 length is 15 residues. V was clipped by 6 bases and J by 5 bases; unmatched bases: 10. Germline values: CDR1 SNHLY, CDR2 FYNNEI. CDR3 amino acids: CASRHLADFDNEQFF. The CDR3 coding sequence is TGTGCCAGCAGGCACCTAGCGGACTTTGACAATGAGCAGTTCTTC. Full variable domain (outside the CDR3, taken from reference TRBV2 and TRBJ2-1): EPEVTQTPSHQVTQMGQEVILRCVPISNHLYFYWYRQILGQKVEFLVSFYNNEISEKSEIFDDQFSVERPDGSNFTLKIRSTKLEDSAMYFCASRHLADFDNEQFFGPGTRLTVL.

This rearrangement joins TRBV10-1 to TRBJ2-1; tentative D call: TRBD1 (6 bases). CDR1 WNHNN and CDR2 SYGVQD come from the germline V gene (reference sequence). V shed 6 bases and J shed 0 bases, with 15 bases lying between them. The CDR3 loop spans 16 amino acids. The CDR3 nucleotides read TGCGCCAGCAGCCCGGGACAATCGCCCTCCTACAATGAGCAGTTCTTC. This codes for CASSPGQSPSYNEQFF.

V is TRBV5-1 and J is TRBJ2-7, with 9 bases identical to TRBD1. The CDR3 has 14 residues. V shed 7 bases and J 2 bases; nucleotides not matched to a gene: 7. Germline CDR1 reads SGHRS; CDR2 reads YFSETQ. The CDR3 sequence: CASSTGQGPYEQYF. The DNA for the CDR3 is TGCGCCAGCTCGACGGGACAGGGTCCCTACGAGCAGTACTTC.

The chain uses TRBV2 and TRBJ1-5, with a weak D call TRBD1 (5 bases). Germline V gene lookup returns CDR1 SNHLY and CDR2 FYNNEI. V lost 8 bases to trimming and J lost 1 base, with 15 bases between them. CDR3 length: 15 amino acids. The CDR3 loop reads CASSRTGGSNQPQHF. The CDR3 DNA follows: TGTGCCAGCTCCCGAACGGGGGGGAGCAATCAGCCCCAGCATTTT.

The rearrangement uses TRBV7-9 and TRBJ2-3; D remains ambiguous. The V and J ends lost 3 bases and 0 bases respectively, with 10 bases between them. The CDR3 runs 15 residues. Germline lookup yields CDR1 SEHNR and CDR2 FQNEAQ (reference sequence). The CDR3 spells CASSFGTLSTDTQYF. The CDR3 nucleotides are TGTGCCAGCAGCTTCGGTACCTTAAGCACAGATACGCAGTATTTT.

The V gene is TRBV6-1, the J gene TRBJ2-1; perhaps TRBD2 as D (6 bases). The V gene lost 4 bases and the J gene lost 4 bases, with 14 bases spanning the gap. CDR1 and CDR2 (germline): MNHNS, SASEGT. CDR3 length: 15 amino acids. CDR3 residues: CASSGGESGYNEQFF. In DNA, the CDR3 is TGTGCCAGCAGTGGGGGTGAAAGCGGGTACAATGAGCAGTTCTTC.

V and J are TRBV9 and TRBJ1-5, with a possible D match to TRBD1 (6 bases). V was pared by 4 bases and J by 4 bases, with 21 bases between. CDR1 and CDR2 from the germline V gene are SGDLS and YYNGEE. The CDR3 consists of 17 residues. The CDR3 coding sequence is TGTGCCAGCAGCCCGTGGGGAGGGGACAATGAGAATCAGCCCCAGCATTTT. The encoded protein is CASSPWGGDNENQPQHF.

The rearrangement links TRBV10-3 to TRBJ2-3; D unclear. Germline V gene data show CDR1 as ENHRY and CDR2 as SYGVKD. The V end was cut by 7 bases, the J end by 4 bases, with 15 bases between. This CDR3 region has 14 residues. The chain's CDR3 is CAINVAHSSDTQYF. As DNA, the CDR3 is TGTGCCATCAATGTGGCCCATTCGTCAGATACGCAGTATTTT.

J is TRBJ2-1 and V is TRBV5-1; D perhaps matches TRBD1 (5 bases). Germline assignment: CDR1 SGHRS and CDR2 YFSETQ. The CDR3 runs 14 residues. V was pared by 5 bases and J by 4 bases, with 13 bases between. The CDR3 sequence is CASSRGARYNEQFF. The CDR3 DNA reads as TGCGCCAGCAGTCGTGGGGCAAGGTACAATGAGCAGTTCTTC.

The rearrangement links TRBV19 to TRBJ1-5, with no clear D. The germline V gene encodes CDR1 LNHDA and CDR2 SQIVND (reference sequence). This CDR3 is built from 14 residues. The germline V and J ends were trimmed by 4 bases and 0 bases, with 7 bases remaining between them. CDR3 sequence: CASSKRHSNQPQHF. The CDR3 DNA is TGTGCCAGTAGTAAAAGACATAGCAATCAGCCCCAGCATTTT.

V is TRBV6-5 and J is TRBJ2-1, with a tentative D call TRBD2 (6 bases). Germline CDR1 is MNHEY and CDR2 is SVGAGI. CDR3 size: 14 residues. The ends were cut back, 9 bases at V and 3 bases at J, with 15 bases in the middle. The CDR3 nucleotides read TGTGCCAGTGTGGCGGAGGGAGGCTACAATGAGCAGTTCTTC. As protein: CASVAEGGYNEQFF.

This sequence joins TRBV5-4 and TRBJ2-7; the match to TRBD1 covers 8 bases. The CDR3 has 17 amino acids. CDR1 and CDR2 from the germline V gene are SGHNT and YYREEE (reference sequence). Trimming at V came to 3 bases and at J to 0 bases, leaving 11 bases not matched to a gene. Written as DNA, the CDR3 is TGTGCCAGCAGCTCCGGACAGGGAATAAAAGGCTCCTACGAGCAGTACTTC. It specifies CASSSGQGIKGSYEQYF.

The V gene is TRBV5-1, the J gene TRBJ1-1; D may be TRBD1 (5 bases). Looked up from germline, CDR1 is SGHRS and CDR2 is YFSETQ. Trimming stripped 0 bases from V and 3 bases from J, with 12 bases between. CDR3 length: 15 residues. The CDR3 loop is CASSLEFWGDTEAFF. In DNA form, the CDR3 reads TGCGCCAGCAGCTTGGAATTCTGGGGGGACACTGAAGCTTTCTTT.